The subject of this entry is one T cell receptor (beta chain). The sample belongs to a study of cytomegalovirus exposure and HLA in healthy donors. CDR3 size: 13 residues. The V end lost 6 bases, the J end lost 2 bases, and 11 bases lay between the germline ends. Germline lookup yields CDR1 MDHEN and CDR2 SYDVKM. 60 Vbeta and 13 Jbeta primers were used in PCR. Here immunoSEQ multiplex PCR was the method, and the copy in TCRdb shows in-frame clones only, minus some. Found here are 100,000 to 150,000 clones, roughly 80% of them singletons; the top ten hold approximately 3.5%. The chain carries TRBV28 and TRBJ2-7; possibly TRBD1 for D (6 bases). The receptor was isolated from a woman in her forties in good health and CMV-seropositive. The sequenced sample consisted of PBMCs. CDR3 loop: CASSLGQPYEQYF. The DNA for the CDR3 is TGTGCCAGCAGCTTAGGACAGCCCTACGAGCAGTACTTC.